The 13 T cell receptor beta chains below were found in one sample sequenced in a study of cytomegalovirus exposure and HLA in healthy donors. Researchers ran the PCR with 60 Vbeta and 13 Jbeta primers. Clones were sequenced by immunoSEQ multiplex PCR, and TCRdb holds only the in-frame ones, with some missing. The repertoire holds around 170,000 clones, about 78% seen once, with around 6% in the top ten. Sequenced material: PBMCs. The receptors were gathered from a middle-aged man in good health and CMV-seronegative.

This chain links TRBV7-3 with TRBJ1-2, with D possibly being TRBD1 (5 bases). V was trimmed by 0 bases and J by 4 bases, leaving 18 bases between them. Germline CDR1 SGHTA, CDR2 FQGTGA. CDR3 length equals 17 residues. The DNA of the CDR3 is TGTGCCAGCAGCTTAACAGGGGTTCCAGGACATCCCTATGGCTACACCTTC. Protein sequence: CASSLTGVPGHPYGYTF.

The rearrangement uses TRBV6-6 and TRBJ2-2; D is unresolved. The germline CDR1 and CDR2 sequences are MNHNY and SVGAGI (reference sequence). V shed 6 bases and J shed 3 bases, with 14 bases lying between them. The CDR3 extends over 15 amino acids. The CDR3 DNA sequence: TGTGCCAGCAGAAGACTTCGGAGTCACACCGGGGAGCTGTTTTTT. Translated, it gives CASRRLRSHTGELFF.

The DNA for the CDR3 is TGTGCCAGCAGCTTACCAGGCCGGAGGACAGATACGCAGTATTTT. Translating it yields CASSLPGRRTDTQYF. The chain employs TRBV5-4 and TRBJ2-3, with a weak D call TRBD2 (5 bases). Trimming stripped 2 bases from V and 3 bases from J, with 13 bases between. The CDR3 is 15 residues long. Germline CDR1 SGHNT, CDR2 YYREEE (reference sequence).

The chain is built from TRBV5-1 and TRBJ2-7; 14 nucleotides match TRBD2. This CDR3 comprises 20 residues. Germline V lookup: CDR1 SGHRS, CDR2 YFSETQ. Trimming at V came to 4 bases and at J to 0 bases, leaving 15 bases not matched to a gene. The CDR3 nucleotides are TGCGCCAGCAGCACCACTCTAGGGACTAGCGGGAGTGTACTCTCCTACGAGCAGTACTTC. This sequence encodes CASSTTLGTSGSVLSYEQYF.

This chain joins TRBV30 and TRBJ2-7; 8 positions match TRBD2. The ends lost 4 bases at V and 0 bases at J; junction bases unmatched: 5. The germline V gene encodes CDR1 GTSNPN and CDR2 SVGIG (reference sequence). CDR3 length: 14 residues. This CDR3 reads CAWKASGSSYEQYF. The CDR3, as DNA: TGTGCCTGGAAGGCCAGCGGGAGCTCCTACGAGCAGTACTTC.

Comments on this clone: Other DNA sequences in the sample encode the same CDR3. The chain couples TRBV5-1 to TRBJ2-5, with a weak D call TRBD2 (5 bases). The germline V gene encodes CDR1 SGHRS and CDR2 YFSETQ. The CDR3 has 13 residues. The ends were cut back, 1 base at V and 2 bases at J, with 6 bases in the middle. The CDR3 region has the DNA TGCGCCAGCAGCTTGTCGGGACAAGAGACCCAGTACTTC. Its protein is CASSLSGQETQYF. The full variable domain, in which reference TRBV5-1 and TRBJ2-5 provide the parts outside the CDR3, is KAGVTQTPRYLIKTRGQQVTLSCSPISGHRSVSWYQQTPGQGLQFLFEYFSETQRNKGNFPGRFSGRQFSNSRSEMNVSTLELGDSALYLCASSLSGQETQYFGPGTRLLVL.

The chain is built from TRBV4-1 and TRBJ2-2; 7 positions match TRBD1. CDR3 length: 17 residues. CDR1 is MGHRA and CDR2 is YSYEKL in the germline V gene. Losses at the gene ends were 4 bases for V and 0 bases for J; bases not matched to a gene: 8. This chain's CDR3 is CASSLSTGVTNTGELFF. CDR3 in DNA: TGCGCCAGCAGCCTATCAACAGGGGTTACGAACACCGGGGAGCTGTTTTTT.

The chain recombines TRBV9 with TRBJ2-1; 10 nucleotides agree with TRBD2. The length of the CDR3 is 18 residues. Germline CDR1 and CDR2: SGDLS and YYNGEE. Trimming took 3 bases from V and 4 from J; bases not matched to a gene: 13. The DNA of the CDR3 is TGTGCCAGCAGCGACCCCCCCCGAGCGGGAGGGCAATACAATGAGCAGTTCTTC. It is translated as CASSDPPRAGGQYNEQFF.

V is TRBV11-3 and J is TRBJ2-7; a possible D gene is TRBD2 (7 bases). Per germline, CDR1 SGHNT and CDR2 YENEEA. This CDR3 is 19 amino acids long. The V end was cut by 2 bases, the J end by 1 base, with 24 bases between. CDR3: CASSLSLGAGASSSYEQYF. CDR3 nucleotides: TGTGCCAGCAGCTTATCCCTGGGGGCGGGAGCCTCATCTTCCTACGAGCAGTACTTC. Variable domain in full (rest from reference TRBV11-3 and TRBJ2-7): EAGVVQSPRYKIIEKKQPVAFWCNPISGHNTLYWYLQNLGQGPELLIRYENEEAVDDSQLPKDRFSAERLKGVDSTLKIQPAELGDSAVYLCASSLSLGAGASSSYEQYFGPGTRLTVT.

The J gene is TRBJ2-7, the V gene TRBV18, with TRBD1 matching over 7 bases. This CDR3 has 15 amino acids. J lost 1 base, V lost 4 bases, and 7 bases had no gene match. From germline, CDR1 is KGHSH and CDR2 LQKENI. The CDR3 protein is CASSRGQTMSYEQYF. The CDR3 DNA sequence: TGTGCCAGCTCACGGGGACAGACCATGTCCTACGAGCAGTACTTC.

The chain uses TRBV5-1 and TRBJ2-5; 12 bases fit TRBD1. Trimming removed 0 bases from V and 2 bases from J; junction bases left unmatched: 2. The CDR3 extends over 16 amino acids. Germline values: CDR1 SGHRS, CDR2 YFSETQ. The CDR3 here is CASSLVGQGAQETQYF. The CDR3 DNA is TGCGCCAGCAGCTTGGTGGGACAGGGGGCTCAAGAGACCCAGTACTTC.

The chain employs TRBV4-1 and TRBJ2-2; 7 nucleotides line up with TRBD1. Germline V gene data show CDR1 as MGHRA and CDR2 as YSYEKL. This CDR3 is built from 16 residues. Germline trimming cut 2 bases from V and 0 bases from J; bases unmatched to any gene: 3. The CDR3 is CASSQQGVSNTGELFF. DNA for the CDR3: TGCGCCAGCAGCCAACAGGGGGTGTCGAACACCGGGGAGCTGTTTTTT.

This clone was observed a handful of times. The chain joins TRBV5-4 to TRBJ2-1; 11 positions agree with TRBD2. Germline CDR1 is SGHNT and CDR2 is YYREEE (reference sequence). CDR3 length: 16 amino acids. With V trimmed by 4 bases and J by 6 bases, 9 bases remained unmatched. In nucleotides, the CDR3 is TGTGCCAGCAGCCTGCTTCTAGCGGGGGGACCCAATGAGCAGTTCTTC. Amino acids: CASSLLLAGGPNEQFF.